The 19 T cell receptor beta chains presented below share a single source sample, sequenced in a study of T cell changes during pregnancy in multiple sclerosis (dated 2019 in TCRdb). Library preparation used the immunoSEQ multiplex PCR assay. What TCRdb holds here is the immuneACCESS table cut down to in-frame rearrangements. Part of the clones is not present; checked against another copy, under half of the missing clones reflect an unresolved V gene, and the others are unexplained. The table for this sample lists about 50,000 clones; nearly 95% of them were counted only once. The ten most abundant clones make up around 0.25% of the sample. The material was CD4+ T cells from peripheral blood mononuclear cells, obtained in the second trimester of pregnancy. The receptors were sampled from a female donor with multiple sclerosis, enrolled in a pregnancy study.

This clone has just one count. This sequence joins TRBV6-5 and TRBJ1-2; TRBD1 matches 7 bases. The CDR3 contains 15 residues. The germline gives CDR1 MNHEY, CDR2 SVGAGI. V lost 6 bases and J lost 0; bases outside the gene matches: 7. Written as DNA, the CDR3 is TGTGCCAGCAGCGAAACAGGGGCGGCTAACTATGGCTACACCTTC. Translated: CASSETGAANYGYTF.

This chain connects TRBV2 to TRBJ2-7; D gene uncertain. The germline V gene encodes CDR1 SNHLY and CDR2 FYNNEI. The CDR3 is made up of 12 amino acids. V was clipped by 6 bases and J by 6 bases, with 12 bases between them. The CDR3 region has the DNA TGTGCCAGCAGACGTGTCCCTATCGAGCAGTACTTC. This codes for CASRRVPIEQYF.

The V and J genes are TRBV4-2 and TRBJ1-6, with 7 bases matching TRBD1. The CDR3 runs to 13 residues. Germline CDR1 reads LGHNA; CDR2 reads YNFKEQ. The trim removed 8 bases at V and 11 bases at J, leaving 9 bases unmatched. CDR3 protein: CASGDRDRTPLHF. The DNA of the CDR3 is TGTGCCAGCGGCGACAGGGACCGGACACCCCTCCACTTT.

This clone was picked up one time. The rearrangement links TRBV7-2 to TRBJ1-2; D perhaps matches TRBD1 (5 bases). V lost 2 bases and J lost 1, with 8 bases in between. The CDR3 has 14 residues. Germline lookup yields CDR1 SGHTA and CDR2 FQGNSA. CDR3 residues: CASSLQGSNYGYTF. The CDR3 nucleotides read TGTGCCAGCAGCTTACAGGGAAGTAACTATGGCTACACCTTC.

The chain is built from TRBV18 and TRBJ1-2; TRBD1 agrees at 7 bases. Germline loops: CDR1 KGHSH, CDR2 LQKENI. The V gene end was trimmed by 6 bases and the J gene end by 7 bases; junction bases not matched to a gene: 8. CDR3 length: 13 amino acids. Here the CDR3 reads CASSVGQGVGYTF. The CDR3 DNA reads TGTGCCAGCTCCGTCGGCCAGGGGGTTGGCTACACCTTC.

The DNA for the CDR3 is TGTGCCAGCAGTTTTCAGGGCCTGTCCTATAATTCACCCCTCCACTTT. It is translated as CASSFQGLSYNSPLHF. The rearrangement uses TRBV6-6 and TRBJ1-6; possible D gene TRBD1, 5 bases. CDR3 length: 16 residues. The V and J ends lost 4 bases and 1 base respectively, with 11 bases between them. The germline V gene encodes CDR1 MNHNY and CDR2 SVGAGI (reference sequence).

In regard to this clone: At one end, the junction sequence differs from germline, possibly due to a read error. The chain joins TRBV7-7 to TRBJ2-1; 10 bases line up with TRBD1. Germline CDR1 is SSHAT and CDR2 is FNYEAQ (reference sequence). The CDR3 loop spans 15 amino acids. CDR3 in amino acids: CASSVGTGARHEQFF. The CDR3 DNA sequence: TGTGCTAGCAGCGTTGGGACAGGGGCTCGCCATGAGCAGTTCTTC. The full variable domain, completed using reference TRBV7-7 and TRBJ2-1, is GAGVSQSPRYKVTKRGQDVTLRCDPISSHATLYWYQQALGQGPEFLTYFNYEAQPDKSGLPSDRFSAERPEGSISTLTIQRTEQRDSAMYRCASSVGTGARHEQFFGPGTRLTVL.

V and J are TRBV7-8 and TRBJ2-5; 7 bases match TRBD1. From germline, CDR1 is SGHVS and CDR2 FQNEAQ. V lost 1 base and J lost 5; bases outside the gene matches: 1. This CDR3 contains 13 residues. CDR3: CASSLGGQETQYF. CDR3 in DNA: TGTGCCAGCAGCTTAGGGGGACAGGAGACCCAGTACTTC.

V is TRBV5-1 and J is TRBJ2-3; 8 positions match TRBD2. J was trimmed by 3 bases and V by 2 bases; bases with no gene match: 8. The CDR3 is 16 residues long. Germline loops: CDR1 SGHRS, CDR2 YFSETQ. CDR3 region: CASSLSGRGGTDTQYF. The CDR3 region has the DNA TGCGCCAGCAGCTTAAGCGGGAGAGGTGGAACAGATACGCAGTATTTT.

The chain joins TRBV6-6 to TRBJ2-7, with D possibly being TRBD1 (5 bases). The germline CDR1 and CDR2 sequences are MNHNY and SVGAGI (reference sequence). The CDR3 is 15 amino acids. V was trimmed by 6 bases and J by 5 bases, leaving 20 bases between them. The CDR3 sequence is CASRTKGATMDEQYF. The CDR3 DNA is TGTGCCAGCAGAACGAAAGGGGCTACTATGGACGAGCAGTACTTC.

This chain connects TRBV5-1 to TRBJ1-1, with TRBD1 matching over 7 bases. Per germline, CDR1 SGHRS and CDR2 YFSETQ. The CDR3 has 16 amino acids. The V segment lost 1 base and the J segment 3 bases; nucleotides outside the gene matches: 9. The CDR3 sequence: CASSLRQGGRYTEAFF. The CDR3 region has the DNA TGCGCCAGCAGCTTGCGACAGGGTGGTCGTTACACTGAAGCTTTCTTT.

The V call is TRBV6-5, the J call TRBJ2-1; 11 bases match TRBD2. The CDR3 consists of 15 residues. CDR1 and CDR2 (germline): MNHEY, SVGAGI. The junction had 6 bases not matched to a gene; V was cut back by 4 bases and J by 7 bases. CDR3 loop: CASSWTSGSSNEQFF. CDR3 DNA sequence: TGTGCCAGCAGTTGGACTAGCGGGTCGTCTAATGAGCAGTTCTTC.

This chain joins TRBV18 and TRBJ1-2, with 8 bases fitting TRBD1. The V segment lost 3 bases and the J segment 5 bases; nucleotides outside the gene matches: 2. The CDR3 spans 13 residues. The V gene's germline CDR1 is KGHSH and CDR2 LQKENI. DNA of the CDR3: TGTGCCAGCTCACCGGACAGGGAGTATGGCTACACCTTC. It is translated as CASSPDREYGYTF.

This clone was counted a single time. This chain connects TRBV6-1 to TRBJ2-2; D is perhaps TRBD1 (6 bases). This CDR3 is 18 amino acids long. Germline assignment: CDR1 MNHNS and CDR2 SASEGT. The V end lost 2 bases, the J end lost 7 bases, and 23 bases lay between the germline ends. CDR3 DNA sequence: TGTGCCAGCAGTGAACTAACCCAACACCAGGGGCGGCACGGGGAGCTGTTTTTT. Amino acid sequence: CASSELTQHQGRHGELFF.

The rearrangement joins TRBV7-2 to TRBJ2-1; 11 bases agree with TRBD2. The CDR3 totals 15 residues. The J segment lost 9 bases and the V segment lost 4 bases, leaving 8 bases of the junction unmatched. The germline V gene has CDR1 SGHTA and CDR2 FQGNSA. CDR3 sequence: CASSSLAGGLGEQFF. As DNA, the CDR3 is TGTGCCAGCAGCTCATTAGCGGGGGGGTTGGGTGAGCAGTTCTTC. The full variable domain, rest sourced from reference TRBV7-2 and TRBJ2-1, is GAGVSQSPSNKVTEKGKDVELRCDPISGHTALYWYRQSLGQGLEFLIYFQGNSAPDKSGLPSDRFSAERTGGSVSTLTIQRTQQEDSAVYLCASSSLAGGLGEQFFGPGTRLTVL.

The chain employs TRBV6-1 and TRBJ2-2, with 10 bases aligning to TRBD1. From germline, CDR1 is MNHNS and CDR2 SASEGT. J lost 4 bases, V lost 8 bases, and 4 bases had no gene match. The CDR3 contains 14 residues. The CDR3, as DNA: TGTGCCAGCCGGGACAGGGGTACCACCGGGGAGCTGTTTTTT. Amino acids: CASRDRGTTGELFF.

The CDR3 sequence: CASSLGVAGGLTYNEQFF. The CDR3 DNA reads TGTGCCAGCAGCTTAGGGGTGGCGGGGGGGCTAACCTACAATGAGCAGTTCTTC. V and J are TRBV7-8 and TRBJ2-1; 9 positions match TRBD2. With V trimmed by 1 base and J by 2 bases, 9 bases remained unmatched. This CDR3 has 18 residues. Germline lookup yields CDR1 SGHVS and CDR2 FQNEAQ.

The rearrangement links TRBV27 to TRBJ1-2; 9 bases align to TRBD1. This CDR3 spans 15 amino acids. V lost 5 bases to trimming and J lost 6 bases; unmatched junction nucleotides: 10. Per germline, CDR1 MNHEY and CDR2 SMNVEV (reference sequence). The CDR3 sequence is CASSLNYRDRDGYTF. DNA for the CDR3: TGTGCCAGCAGTCTAAACTACCGGGACAGGGATGGCTACACCTTC.

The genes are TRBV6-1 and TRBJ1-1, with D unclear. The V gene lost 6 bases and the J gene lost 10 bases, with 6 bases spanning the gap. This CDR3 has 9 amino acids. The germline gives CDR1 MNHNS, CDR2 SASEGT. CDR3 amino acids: CASSSLAFF. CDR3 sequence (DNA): TGTGCCAGCAGCAGTCTAGCTTTCTTT.